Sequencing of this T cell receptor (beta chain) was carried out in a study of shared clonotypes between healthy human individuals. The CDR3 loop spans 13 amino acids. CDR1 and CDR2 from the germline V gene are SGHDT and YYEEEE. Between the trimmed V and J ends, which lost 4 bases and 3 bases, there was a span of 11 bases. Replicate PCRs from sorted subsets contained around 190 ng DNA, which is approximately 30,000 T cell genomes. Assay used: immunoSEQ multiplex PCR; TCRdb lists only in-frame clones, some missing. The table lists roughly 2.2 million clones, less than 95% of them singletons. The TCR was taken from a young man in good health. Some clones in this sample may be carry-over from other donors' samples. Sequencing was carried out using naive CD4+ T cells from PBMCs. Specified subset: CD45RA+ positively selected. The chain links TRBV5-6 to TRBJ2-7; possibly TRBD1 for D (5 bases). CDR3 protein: CASSQGGRYEQYF. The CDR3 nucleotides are TGTGCCAGCAGCCAGGGCGGCCGCTACGAGCAGTACTTC.